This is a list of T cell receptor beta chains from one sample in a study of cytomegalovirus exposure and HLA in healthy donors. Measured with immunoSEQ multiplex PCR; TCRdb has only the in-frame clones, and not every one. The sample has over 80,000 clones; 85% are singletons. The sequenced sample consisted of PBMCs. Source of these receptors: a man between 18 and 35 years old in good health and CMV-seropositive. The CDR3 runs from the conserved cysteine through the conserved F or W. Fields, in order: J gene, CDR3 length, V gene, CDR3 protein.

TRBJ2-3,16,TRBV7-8,CASSLSYGREHDTQYF
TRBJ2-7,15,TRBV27,CASSFGQGADYEQYF
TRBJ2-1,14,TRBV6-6,CASSHLEPHNEQFF
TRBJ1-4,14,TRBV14,CASSKDRAEEKLFF
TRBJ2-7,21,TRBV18,CASSQPRQSPPDDRALHEQYF
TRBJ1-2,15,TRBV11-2,CASSLVGSGDYGYTF
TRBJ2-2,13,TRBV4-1,CASSHGTSGELFF
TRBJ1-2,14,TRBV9,CASSVETGRYGYTF
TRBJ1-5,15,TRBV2,CASRGPLYSNQPQHF
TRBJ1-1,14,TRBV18,CASSPRAGNTEAFF
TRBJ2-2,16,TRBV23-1,CASSPPTRAPTGELFF
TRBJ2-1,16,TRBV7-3,CASSKNPGQGYNEQFF
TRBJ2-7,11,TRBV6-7,CASSSAGEQYF
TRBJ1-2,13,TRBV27,CASSLGANYGYTF
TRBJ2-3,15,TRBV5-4,CASSLTSASTDTQYF
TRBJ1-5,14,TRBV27,CASSIDRGNQPQHF
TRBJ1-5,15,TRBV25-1,CASSGAGGGYQPQHF
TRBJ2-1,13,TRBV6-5,CASNRQGSDEQFF
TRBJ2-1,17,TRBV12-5,CASGLVVSTSSYNEQFF
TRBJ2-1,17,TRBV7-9,CASSLGLAGISYNEQFF
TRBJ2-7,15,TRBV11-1,CASSQRLGSPYEQYF
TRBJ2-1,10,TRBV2,CASVRDGQFF
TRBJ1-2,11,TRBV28,CASSQDSAITF
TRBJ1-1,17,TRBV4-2,CASSQVLLGGGSTEAFF
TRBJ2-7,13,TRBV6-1,CASCFDRGDEQYF
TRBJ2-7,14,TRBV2,CASHPRDITYEQYF
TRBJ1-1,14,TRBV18,CASSPGQGNTEAFF
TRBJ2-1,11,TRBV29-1,CSVERGTEQFF
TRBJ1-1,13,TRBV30,CAWSATGDTEAFF
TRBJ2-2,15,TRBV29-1,CSVETETLNTGELFF
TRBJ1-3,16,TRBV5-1,CASSSSLRGSGNTIYF
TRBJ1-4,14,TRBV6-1,CASRLTDSGSKLFF
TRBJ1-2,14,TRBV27,CASSSRGSGYGYTF
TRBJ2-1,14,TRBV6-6,CASSYLAGNNEQFF
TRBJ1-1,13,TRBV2,CASSGPMNTEAFF
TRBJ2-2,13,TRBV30,CAWSTTYSGELFF
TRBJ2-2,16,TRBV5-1,CASSPPGQGKTGELFF
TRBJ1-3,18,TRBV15,CATSREGHLSISGNTIYF
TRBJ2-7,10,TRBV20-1,CSVFSYEQYF
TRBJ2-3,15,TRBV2,CASSEHAEVTDTQYF
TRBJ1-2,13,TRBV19,CATHPPGGYGYTF
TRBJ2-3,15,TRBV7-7,CASSLGLASTDTQYF
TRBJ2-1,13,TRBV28,CASSPSSYNEQFF
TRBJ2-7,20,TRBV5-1,CASSLPLLASSGRALDEQYF
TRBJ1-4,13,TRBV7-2,CASSLTVREKLFF
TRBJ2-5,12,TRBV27,CASSLAGGTQYF
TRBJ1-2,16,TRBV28,CASRTGTGQANYGYTF
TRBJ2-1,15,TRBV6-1,CASSEGQGGYNEQFF
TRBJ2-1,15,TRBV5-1,CASSFGTSGYNEQFF
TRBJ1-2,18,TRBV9,CASSGESWGRPDLYGYTF
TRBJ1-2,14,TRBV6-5,CASSYSSKESGYTF
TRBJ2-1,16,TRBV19,CASSTAGTGIYNEQFF
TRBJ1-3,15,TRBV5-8,CASSLEGYSGNTIYF
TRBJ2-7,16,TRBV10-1,CASSESRTGDIYEQYF
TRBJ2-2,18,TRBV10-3,CAISEFVRGGANTGELFF
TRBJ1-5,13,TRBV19,CASSRADNQPQHF
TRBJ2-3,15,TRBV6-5,CASRRAGVATDTQYF
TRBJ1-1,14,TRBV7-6,CASSLGQGSTEAFF
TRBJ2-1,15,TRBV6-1,CASRETESSYNEQFF